Included here is one T cell receptor beta chain sequence, with context. Antigen: not known. The CDR3 contains 15 residues. V shed 3 bases, J shed 4 bases, and the junction held 6 bases outside the gene matches. CDR1 is ENHRY, CDR2 SYGVKD, per germline. The study ran its PCR with 60 Vbeta and 13 Jbeta primers. As handled by the study authors: A later analysis counted approximately 80 million unique TCR beta chains, 10 million to 12 million shared. Assay: immunoSEQ multiplex PCR; the TCRdb copy retains only in-frame clones and omits some. From that table come the V and J calls and clone size; the DNA was used to work out D and trimming. Here the sample spans around 78,000 clones, over 55% being singletons. The data belong to a study of cytomegalovirus exposure and HLA in healthy donors. Notes on the study in general: A list of approximately 160 TCR beta chains associated with cytomegalovirus was given.

Sequences were obtained from PBMCs. This sequence joins TRBV10-3 and TRBJ2-3; 8 bases agree with TRBD2. The receptor was derived from a man aged 25-40 years in good health and CMV-seropositive. The CDR3 coding sequence is TGTGCCATCAGTGAAGCGGGAGACAGGTCAGATACGCAGTATTTT. Translating it yields CAISEAGDRSDTQYF.